This T cell receptor (beta chain) was observed in a study of T cell responses to AZD1222 COVID-19 vaccine. A single count supports this clone. Some clones are missing from TCRdb's copy, which holds only in-frame ones; the method was immunoSEQ multiplex PCR. The sample yields some 62,000 clones, around 75% seen once. Germline assignment: CDR1 WNHNN and CDR2 SYGVQD (reference sequence). The CDR3 consists of 16 residues. V was pared by 5 bases and J by 0 bases, with 11 bases between. The chain combines TRBV10-1 with TRBJ2-6; a possible D gene is TRBD2 (5 bases). This receptor was obtained from an adult in good health. The sequences come from peripheral blood, collected on day 0 of AZD1222 vaccination. CDR3 nucleotide sequence: TGCGCCAGCAGTCCTGGCAGCGGCTCTGGGGCCAACGTCCTGACTTTC. It encodes CASSPGSGSGANVLTF.